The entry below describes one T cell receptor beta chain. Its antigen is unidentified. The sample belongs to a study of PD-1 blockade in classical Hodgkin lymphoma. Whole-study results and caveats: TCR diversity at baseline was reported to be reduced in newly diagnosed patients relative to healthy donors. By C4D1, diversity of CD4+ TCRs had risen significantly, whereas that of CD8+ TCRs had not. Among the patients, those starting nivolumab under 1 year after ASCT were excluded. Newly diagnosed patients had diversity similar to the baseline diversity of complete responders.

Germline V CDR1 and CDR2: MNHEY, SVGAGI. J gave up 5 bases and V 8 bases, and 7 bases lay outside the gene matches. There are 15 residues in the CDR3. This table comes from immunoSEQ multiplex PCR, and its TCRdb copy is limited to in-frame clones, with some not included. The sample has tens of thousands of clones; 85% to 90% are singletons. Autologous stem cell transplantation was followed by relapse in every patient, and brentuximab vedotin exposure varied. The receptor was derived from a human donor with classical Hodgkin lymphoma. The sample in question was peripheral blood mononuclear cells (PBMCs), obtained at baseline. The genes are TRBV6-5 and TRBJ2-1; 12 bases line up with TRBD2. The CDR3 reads CASSLRLAGDNEQFF. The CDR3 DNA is TGTGCCAGCTCCCTAAGACTAGCGGGGGACAATGAGCAGTTCTTC.